A selection of T cell receptor beta chains follows, all from one sample in a study of CD8+ T cells in alopecia areata. The assay was immunoSEQ multiplex PCR, and TCRdb's table has in-frame clones only and misses some. The sample holds about 120,000 clones, 58% seen once. The sample was CD8+ T cells sorted from blood, taken at week 4, from a patient treated with tofacitinib. The receptor source for this set is a human donor with alopecia areata. Both conserved end residues are part of each CDR3. The D gene is left open where the match is weak. Size tells how often a clone was seen (once, few, many) or the class of an expanded clone, and some rows leave it out.

.,TRBJ1-5,TRBV25-1,.,TGTGCCAGCAGTCAAACGGGAGGAAATCAGCCCCAGCATTTT,CASSQTGGNQPQHF
.,TRBJ1-1,TRBV30,.,TGTGCCTGGGCTCCTTACAGGAACACTGAAGCTTTCTTT,CAWAPYRNTEAFF
.,TRBJ1-2,TRBV9,.,TGTGCCAGCAGCGTTGGCTATACTAACTATGGCTACACCTTC,CASSVGYTNYGYTF
few,TRBJ2-7,TRBV29-1,.,TGCAGCGCATCGGGAAGCTCCTACGAGCAGTACTTC,CSASGSSYEQYF
.,TRBJ1-1,TRBV4-2,.,TGTGCCAGCAGCCAAGCCCAGAACACTGAAGCTTTCTTT,CASSQAQNTEAFF
.,TRBJ2-3,TRBV2,.,TGTGCCAGCAGTGAAGCCGCGGGGCCTAGCACAGATACGCAGTATTTT,CASSEAAGPSTDTQYF
.,TRBJ1-2,TRBV7-9,.,TGTGCCAGCAGTTCTCTTGGGTTCGATGGCTACACCTTC,CASSSLGFDGYTF
few,TRBJ2-7,TRBV27,.,TGTGCCAGCAGTCTCGGGACTAGGGGGCTCGAGCAGTACTTC,CASSLGTRGLEQYF
.,TRBJ2-1,TRBV27,.,TGTGCCAGCAGTTTGGGGTCCTACAATGAGCAGTTCTTC,CASSLGSYNEQFF
few,TRBJ2-7,TRBV30,.,TGTGCCTGGAGTGCAACCCTGAAGGGTGACGAGCAGTACTTC,CAWSATLKGDEQYF
.,TRBJ2-2,TRBV29-1,.,TGCAGCGCCCGAGAGGGGACCGGGGAGCTGTTTTTT,CSAREGTGELFF
few,TRBJ1-5,TRBV6-4,.,TGTGCCAGCAGTGACTCAAACAGGGAACAAGGCAATCAGCCCCAGCATTTT,CASSDSNREQGNQPQHF
few,TRBJ2-4,TRBV2,TRBD1,TGTGCCAGCACTCCACTGGGGCTGACAGGGGTGGCCAAAAACATTCAGTACTTC,CASTPLGLTGVAKNIQYF
.,TRBJ1-2,TRBV5-1,.,TGCGCCAGCAGCTTGGAAGGGAGCTATGGCTACACCTTC,CASSLEGSYGYTF
few,TRBJ2-1,TRBV29-1,TRBD2,TGCAGCGGTATGACTAGCGGCTACAATGAGCAGTTCTTC,CSGMTSGYNEQFF
.,TRBJ1-5,TRBV15,TRBD1,TGTGCCACCAGCAGCGACAGGGTAAATCAGCCCCAGCATTTT,CATSSDRVNQPQHF
.,TRBJ2-5,TRBV30,.,TGTGCCTGGAGGCCCCTAGCCCAAGAGACCCAGTACTTC,CAWRPLAQETQYF
few,TRBJ2-4,TRBV28,.,TGTGCCAGCACCACTTCGTCCCAACAAGCCAAAAACATTCAGTACTTC,CASTTSSQQAKNIQYF
few,TRBJ1-1,TRBV29-1,TRBD1,TGCAGCGTTCTCACAGGGGGCACTGAAGCTTTCTTT,CSVLTGGTEAFF
few,TRBJ2-3,TRBV30,.,TGTGCCTGGAGTGCAGGGGCCGGCACAGATACGCAGTATTTT,CAWSAGAGTDTQYF
.,TRBJ2-1,TRBV29-1,TRBD2,TGCAGCGGCGGCACGGGGGGCAATGAGCAGTTCTTC,CSGGTGGNEQFF
few,TRBJ1-2,TRBV12-5,TRBD1,TGTGCTAGTGGTTTGGCCGGGACAGGCTATGGCTACACCTTC,CASGLAGTGYGYTF
.,TRBJ2-2,TRBV2,.,TGTGCCAGCAGTCCCCCGACAGAAACCGGGGAGCTGTTTTTT,CASSPPTETGELFF
few,TRBJ2-7,TRBV25-1,.,TGTGCCAGCAGTGTCGCTGGAAACGAGCAGTACTTC,CASSVAGNEQYF
.,TRBJ2-5,TRBV9,TRBD1,TGTGCCAGCAGCGACAGGGGTCTCCAAGAGACCCAGTACTTC,CASSDRGLQETQYF
.,TRBJ1-5,TRBV5-6,.,TGTGCCAGCAGCTTGGCGGTAAATCAGCCCCAGCATTTT,CASSLAVNQPQHF
.,TRBJ2-1,TRBV15,TRBD2,TGTGCCTCTCAATACGGGACTAGGAACAATGAGCAGTTCTTC,CASQYGTRNNEQFF
once,TRBJ2-7,TRBV30,.,TGTGCCTGGAGTGCCCTCGGCGGGAATGGAGCCTACGAGCAGTACTTC,CAWSALGGNGAYEQYF
few,TRBJ1-1,TRBV20-1,.,TGCAGTGCGCCCGAAGCTTTCTTT,CSAPEAFF
.,TRBJ1-2,TRBV5-1,TRBD1,TGCGCCAGCAGCGAGGGGGCGTTAGGTCCCTATGGCTACACCTTC,CASSEGALGPYGYTF
.,TRBJ1-2,TRBV29-1,.,TGCAGCGTTGAGATCTGGCAGGGTCCCTATGGCTACACCTTC,CSVEIWQGPYGYTF
.,TRBJ2-7,TRBV30,.,TGTGCCTGGAGGGACACCGGGGCTCTCTTGTCCTACGAGCAGTACTTC,CAWRDTGALLSYEQYF
few,TRBJ2-7,TRBV29-1,.,TGCAGCGTTCGAGACAGACCTCTGGAGCAGTACTTC,CSVRDRPLEQYF
.,TRBJ2-1,TRBV7-9,.,TGTGCCAGCAGCTTAATGCATGAGCAGTTCTTC,CASSLMHEQFF
.,TRBJ1-1,TRBV12-5,.,TGTGCTAGTGGTTTGTCTGTAAACACTGAAGCTTTCTTT,CASGLSVNTEAFF
few,TRBJ2-7,TRBV29-1,TRBD2,TGCAGCGTCCCGGGGGGGGCGAAGGCTGAAGGCGAGCAGTACTTC,CSVPGGAKAEGEQYF
.,TRBJ2-4,TRBV30,.,TGTGCCTGGAGTGCTCTACAGGGACCCCCCAAAAACATTCAGTACTTC,CAWSALQGPPKNIQYF
.,TRBJ2-1,TRBV20-1,.,TGCAGTGCTAGAGTGTACGGGGAGCAGTTCTTC,CSARVYGEQFF
.,TRBJ1-2,TRBV19,.,TGTGCCAGTAGTATACTAGGAGGGTTTTATGGCTACACCTTC,CASSILGGFYGYTF
.,TRBJ2-7,TRBV30,TRBD2,TGTGCCTGGAATCCGATAGGGACTAGCGGGTACGAGCAGTACTTC,CAWNPIGTSGYEQYF
.,TRBJ2-3,TRBV7-9,.,TGTGCCAGCGCTTCGGGGGCAGATACGCAGTATTTT,CASASGADTQYF